The 4 T cell receptor beta chains presented below share a single source sample, sequenced in a study of blood T cell repertoires in COVID-19. The method was immunoSEQ multiplex PCR; TCRdb's version includes in-frame clones alone and lacks a portion of them. The sample yields a few hundred thousand clones, 80% to 85% seen once. Sequenced sample: peripheral blood. The origin of the receptors is a man aged 25 to 45 with active or convalescent COVID-19.

The V gene is TRBV5-4, the J gene TRBJ1-2; 10 bases line up with TRBD1. Losses at the gene ends were 4 bases for V and 5 bases for J; bases not matched to a gene: 11. The germline V gene has CDR1 SGHNT and CDR2 YYREEE (reference sequence). The CDR3 spans 16 residues. CDR3 sequence: CASSRAWDRGPYGYTF. The DNA of the CDR3 is TGTGCCAGCAGCCGCGCCTGGGACAGGGGACCGTATGGCTACACCTTC.

The chain uses TRBV4-3 and TRBJ2-1; 11 positions match TRBD1. The ends lost 3 bases at V and 1 base at J; junction bases unmatched: 11. Germline CDR1 reads LGHNA; CDR2 reads YSLEER. The CDR3 is 19 residues long. Here the CDR3 reads CASSHRPGQGVKSYNEQFF. The CDR3 DNA reads TGCGCCAGCAGCCATCGACCGGGACAGGGGGTGAAGTCCTACAATGAGCAGTTCTTC.

The chain joins TRBV11-2 to TRBJ1-3; D gene uncertain. The CDR3 runs to 13 residues. Trimming left V 1 base short and J 6 bases short, with 7 bases between. The germline CDR1 and CDR2 sequences are SGHAT and FQNNGV. The CDR3 DNA follows: TGTGCCAGCAGCTTAGCGGGAGCAAACACCATATATTTT. This encodes CASSLAGANTIYF.

This clone was counted a single time. The chain is built from TRBV27 and TRBJ1-5; TRBD1 is a possible D gene (5 bases). The CDR3 is 15 residues long. Germline V gene data show CDR1 as MNHEY and CDR2 as SMNVEV (reference sequence). Trimming cost V 10 bases and J 5 bases, with 21 bases left between them. The CDR3 DNA sequence: TGTGCCACCTCGGACCAGGGATCAAGGCATCAGCCCCAGCATTTT. Its translation: CATSDQGSRHQPQHF.